This T cell receptor (beta chain) was captured by sequencing in a study of monozygotic twins with inflammatory bowel disease. As regards this clonotype: Its specificity is unknown.

In germline, CDR1 is SGHDT, CDR2 YYEEEE. The length of the CDR3 is 14 residues. From its re-call of the 5' RACE reads, TCRdb lists each CDR3 protein once, without DNA. Recorded here are roughly 300,000 distinct CDR3 sequences; the top ten clones represent more than 4.5%. Study-wide results and limits: In the analysis, different T cell subtypes could not be told apart. By inverse Simpson index, TCRbeta diversity was lower in IBD patients than in healthy co-twins.

T cells were not sorted, and total RNA was isolated straight from whole blood. The receptor was isolated from a human donor with ulcerative colitis or Crohn's disease, or a healthy co-twin of an affected twin (not recorded which). Sequenced: blood. The rearrangement links TRBV5-6 to TRBJ1-2; TCRdb's D call of TRBD1 is untestable without DNA. CDR3 amino acids: CASSLGTGYFGYTF.